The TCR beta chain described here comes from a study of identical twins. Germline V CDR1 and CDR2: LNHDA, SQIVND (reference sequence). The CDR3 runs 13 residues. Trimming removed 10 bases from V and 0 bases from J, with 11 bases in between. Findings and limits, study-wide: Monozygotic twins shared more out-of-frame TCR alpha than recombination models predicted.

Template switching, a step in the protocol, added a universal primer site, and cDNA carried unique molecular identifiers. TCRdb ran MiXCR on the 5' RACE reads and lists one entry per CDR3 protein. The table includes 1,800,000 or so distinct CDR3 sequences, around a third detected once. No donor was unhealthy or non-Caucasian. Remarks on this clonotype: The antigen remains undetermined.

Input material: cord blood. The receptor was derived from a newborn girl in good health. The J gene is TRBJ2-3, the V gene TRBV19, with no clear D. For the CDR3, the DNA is TGTGCCACCAGAATGGCTAGCACAGATACGCAGTATTTT. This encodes CATRMASTDTQYF.